Listed here are 23 T cell receptor beta chains from one sample, sequenced in a study of beta chain features in type 1 diabetes. Sequencing targeted expressed TCRB transcripts, as all isolated RNA had been reverse transcribed. The repertoire was sequenced with immunoSEQ multiplex PCR; TCRdb's copy has only in-frame clones and lacks some. The sample has roughly 150,000 clones, almost 65% seen once; the top ten hold nearly 0.09%. No cognate antigen is known for these TCRs. Study results and limitations: Within each of all four CD4+ subsets, Type 1 diabetes patients had TCRB CDR3s that were moderately but significantly shorter.

Input material: naive CD4+ T cells from blood. The receptors originated from a man aged 30-40 years with type 1 diabetes.

The sample holds a few counts of this clone. V usage is TRBV20-1 and J usage is TRBJ1-1; D uncertain. With 0 bases removed from V and 11 bases from J, the gap between germline ends came to 10 bases. Germline V lookup: CDR1 DFQATT, CDR2 SNEGSKA (reference sequence). The CDR3 length is 11 residues. The CDR3 sequence is CSARDRLEAFF. The DNA for the CDR3 is TGCAGTGCTAGAGACCGCCTCGAGGCTTTCTTT.

The chain joins TRBV15 to TRBJ1-5, with TRBD1 identical over 7 bases. V shed 0 bases and J 7 bases; nucleotides not matched to a gene: 6. There are 15 residues in the CDR3. Germline lookup yields CDR1 LNHNV and CDR2 YYDKDF (reference sequence). CDR3 sequence reads: CATSRETGKGQPQHF. The DNA of the CDR3 is TGTGCCACCAGCAGAGAGACAGGGAAAGGGCAGCCCCAGCATTTT.

The chain couples TRBV7-2 to TRBJ2-3; TRBD2 is a possible D gene (6 bases). Germline CDR1 and CDR2: SGHTA and FQGNSA. This CDR3 is built from 16 residues. Trimming stripped 4 bases from V and 8 bases from J, with 22 bases between. CDR3 nucleotides: TGTGCCAGCAGCTACATCGGGACTTTTGGGTCGGGTACGCAGTATTTT. Residues: CASSYIGTFGSGTQYF.

The chain couples TRBV4-3 to TRBJ1-1; no clear D. Trimming took 0 bases from V and 1 from J, leaving 9 bases between them. CDR1 and CDR2 (germline): LGHNA, YSLEER. The CDR3 length is 15 residues. CDR3 amino acids: CASSQDLRANTEAFF. The CDR3 coding sequence is TGCGCCAGCAGCCAAGATTTGAGGGCGAACACTGAAGCTTTCTTT.

The chain carries TRBV7-9 and TRBJ1-1; 10 bases line up with TRBD1. The CDR3 loop spans 14 amino acids. The germline gives CDR1 SEHNR, CDR2 FQNEAQ (reference sequence). Losses at the gene ends were 3 bases for V and 6 bases for J; bases not matched to a gene: 4. CDR3 in DNA: TGTGCCAGCAGCTTGAGACAGGGGGCGTCTGAAGCTTTCTTT. Translation gives CASSLRQGASEAFF.

The chain has TRBV7-2 and TRBJ1-1; D remains unclear. Deletions cut 7 bases from V and 8 bases from J, with 17 bases between. Looked up from germline, CDR1 is SGHTA and CDR2 is FQGNSA. The CDR3 totals 13 residues. DNA of the CDR3: TGTGCCAGCATCCGAAACATACAAGAGGAAGCTTTCTTT. It encodes CASIRNIQEEAFF.

V usage is TRBV5-1 and J usage is TRBJ2-3, with 7 bases aligning to TRBD1. This CDR3 contains 15 residues. Germline CDR1 is SGHRS and CDR2 is YFSETQ. V dropped 5 bases and J dropped 2; count of bases not matched to a gene: 8. CDR3 DNA sequence: TGCGCCAGCAGACAGGGGATCGGGGCCACAGATACGCAGTATTTT. This sequence encodes CASRQGIGATDTQYF.

Note on this clone: Additional DNA sequences in this sample encode the identical CDR3. The rearrangement joins TRBV7-9 to TRBJ2-7; D ambiguous. Germline CDR1 SEHNR, CDR2 FQNEAQ (reference sequence). This CDR3 is built from 13 residues. The V gene lost 2 bases and the J gene lost 3 bases, with 8 bases spanning the gap. This CDR3 reads CASSLTDSYEQYF. The CDR3 nucleotides read TGTGCCAGCAGCTTAACGGATAGCTACGAGCAGTACTTC. The variable domain in full, completed from reference TRBV7-9 and TRBJ2-7, reads DTGVSQNPRHKITKRGQNVTFRCDPISEHNRLYWYRQTLGQGPEFLTYFQNEAQLEKSRLLSDRFSAERPKGSFSTLEIQRTEQGDSAMYLCASSLTDSYEQYFGPGTRLTVT.

The chain couples TRBV30 to TRBJ1-5; D is uncertain. CDR3 length equals 14 residues. Deletions cut 0 bases from V and 6 bases from J, with 12 bases between. CDR1 GTSNPN and CDR2 SVGIG come from the germline V gene (reference sequence). CDR3 sequence reads: CAWSVLPGLQPQHF. In nucleotides, the CDR3 is TGTGCCTGGAGTGTACTGCCGGGTCTTCAGCCCCAGCATTTT.

This clone was observed a handful of times. This chain links TRBV5-4 with TRBJ1-2, with D unclear. V lost 4 bases and J 0 bases, leaving 10 bases between the germline ends. Germline V gene sequence: CDR1 SGHNT, CDR2 YYREEE (reference sequence). This CDR3 is 14 amino acids long. The CDR3 is CASSPDRANYGYTF. The CDR3 DNA reads as TGTGCCAGCAGCCCGGACCGAGCTAACTATGGCTACACCTTC.

This rearrangement joins TRBV2 to TRBJ2-2; D uncertain. The CDR3 totals 12 residues. Germline lookup yields CDR1 SNHLY and CDR2 FYNNEI. Deletions cut 3 bases from V and 7 bases from J, with 6 bases between. In DNA form, the CDR3 reads TGTGCCAGCAGTGATTGGAACGGGGAGCTGTTTTTT. Its protein product is CASSDWNGELFF.

The V call is TRBV9, the J call TRBJ2-1; D not certain. Germline V gene data show CDR1 as SGDLS and CDR2 as YYNGEE. CDR3 size: 14 residues. The V gene lost 4 bases and the J gene lost 3 bases, with 11 bases spanning the gap. In nucleotides, the CDR3 is TGTGCCAGCAGCACCGATCGTCACTACAATGAGCAGTTCTTC. Translating it yields CASSTDRHYNEQFF.

The chain has TRBV2 and TRBJ2-5; TRBD1 might be the D (5 bases). Germline V gene lookup returns CDR1 SNHLY and CDR2 FYNNEI. Trimming pared 6 bases from V and 3 bases from J, leaving 11 bases between. CDR3 size: 13 residues. The CDR3 coding sequence is TGTGCCAGCAGCTTCAGGGATGAAGAGACCCAGTACTTC. Translation: CASSFRDEETQYF.

This rearrangement joins TRBV9 to TRBJ2-2, with D possibly being TRBD2 (5 bases). The CDR3 is 16 residues long. Germline CDR1 reads SGDLS; CDR2 reads YYNGEE. Deletions cut 0 bases from V and 1 base from J, with 10 bases between. CDR3 residues: CASSVDPGLNTGELFF. The CDR3 DNA is TGTGCCAGCAGCGTAGACCCGGGATTGAACACCGGGGAGCTGTTTTTT.

This chain connects TRBV5-1 to TRBJ2-6, with D unclear. The CDR3 is made up of 18 amino acids. Deletions cut 0 bases from V and 0 bases from J, with 13 bases between. CDR1 is SGHRS and CDR2 is YFSETQ in the germline V gene. The CDR3 here is CASSLANNPNSGANVLTF. CDR3 nucleotide sequence: TGCGCCAGCAGCTTGGCTAACAACCCTAACTCTGGGGCCAACGTCCTGACTTTC. Based on the CDR3 plus reference TRBV5-1 and TRBJ2-6, the full variable domain is KAGVTQTPRYLIKTRGQQVTLSCSPISGHRSVSWYQQTPGQGLQFLFEYFSETQRNKGNFPGRFSGRQFSNSRSEMNVSTLELGDSALYLCASSLANNPNSGANVLTFGAGSRLTVL.

This clone was observed a single time. The rearrangement links TRBV29-1 to TRBJ2-3, with a tentative D call TRBD2 (5 bases). In germline, CDR1 is SQVTM, CDR2 ANQGSEA. This CDR3 region has 11 residues. The CDR3 bases are TGCGCCGGGGAAGGCACAGATACGCAGTATTTT. Encoded protein: CAGEGTDTQYF.

The chain has TRBV9 and TRBJ1-6, with D maybe TRBD1 (5 bases). The V and J ends lost 0 bases and 10 bases respectively, with 14 bases between them. There are 15 residues in the CDR3. Germline-derived CDR1 and CDR2 are SGDLS and YYNGEE. This chain's CDR3 is CASSVVGRDGSPLHF. The DNA of the CDR3 is TGTGCCAGCAGCGTAGTGGGCAGGGATGGATCACCCCTCCACTTT.

This clone was counted between two and nine times. The CDR3 reads CAWSLGSEYGYTF. The CDR3 DNA reads as TGTGCCTGGAGTCTAGGCAGCGAATATGGCTACACCTTC. The chain carries TRBV30 and TRBJ1-2; D remains ambiguous. Trimming stripped 2 bases from V and 5 bases from J, with 12 bases between. Per the germline V gene, CDR1 is GTSNPN and CDR2 is SVGIG (reference sequence). This CDR3 is 13 amino acids long.

This sequence joins TRBV7-2 and TRBJ2-1, with TRBD1 as a possible D gene (5 bases). V lost 2 bases and J 0 bases, leaving 5 bases between the germline ends. The germline V gene has CDR1 SGHTA and CDR2 FQGNSA. The CDR3 consists of 14 residues. The CDR3 loop reads CASSLQGSYNEQFF. The CDR3, as DNA: TGTGCCAGCAGCTTACAGGGCTCCTACAATGAGCAGTTCTTC.

The rearrangement uses TRBV19 and TRBJ2-2; tentatively, D is TRBD1 (6 bases). The CDR3 loop spans 17 amino acids. Between the trimmed V and J ends, which lost 3 bases and 2 bases, there was a span of 16 bases. Germline V gene data show CDR1 as LNHDA and CDR2 as SQIVND (reference sequence). CDR3 in DNA: TGTGCCAGTAGTATCAAACTTTGGACAGACAACACCGGGGAGCTGTTTTTT. Translation: CASSIKLWTDNTGELFF.

The chain joins TRBV29-1 to TRBJ2-3; a possible D gene is TRBD2 (6 bases). Trimming shortened V by 8 bases and J by 1 base, and 13 bases separated the two germline ends. The CDR3 sequence is 13 residues long. CDR1 SQVTM and CDR2 ANQGSEA come from the germline V gene. The CDR3 region is CSPMEGGTDTQYF. CDR3 nucleotide sequence: TGCAGCCCCATGGAGGGCGGCACAGATACGCAGTATTTT.

The gene calls are TRBV7-6 and TRBJ2-7; TRBD2 matches 7 bases. V shed 6 bases, J shed 2 bases, and the junction held 7 bases outside the gene matches. There are 14 residues in the CDR3. The germline V gene has CDR1 SGHVS and CDR2 FNYEAQ. Written as DNA, the CDR3 is TGTGCCAGCAGTGCTACGGGGGGTCCCTACGAGCAGTACTTC. Translating gives CASSATGGPYEQYF.

The J gene is TRBJ2-1, the V gene TRBV29-1, with 9 bases aligning to TRBD2. Germline loops: CDR1 SQVTM, CDR2 ANQGSEA. The CDR3 totals 13 residues. V lost 6 bases, J lost 7 bases, and 7 bases stayed unmatched. For the CDR3, the DNA is TGCAGCGTCGGTGGGCGGGGGGGAAATGAGCAGTTCTTC. This translates into CSVGGRGGNEQFF.